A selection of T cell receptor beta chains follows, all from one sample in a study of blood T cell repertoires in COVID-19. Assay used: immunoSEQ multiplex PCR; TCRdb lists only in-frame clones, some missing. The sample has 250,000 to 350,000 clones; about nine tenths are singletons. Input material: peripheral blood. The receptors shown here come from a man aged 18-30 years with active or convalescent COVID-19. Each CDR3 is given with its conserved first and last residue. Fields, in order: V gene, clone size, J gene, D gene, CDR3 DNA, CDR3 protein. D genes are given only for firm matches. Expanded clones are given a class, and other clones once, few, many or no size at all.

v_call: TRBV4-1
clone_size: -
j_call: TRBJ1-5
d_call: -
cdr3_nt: TGCGCCAGCAGCCAAGATCGTGGAGACTATCAGCCCCAGCATTTT
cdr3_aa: CASSQDRGDYQPQHF

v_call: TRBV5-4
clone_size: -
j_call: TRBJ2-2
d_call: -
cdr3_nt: TGTGCCAGCAGCACCTCACGGGGGGCGGTCGGGGAGCTGTTTTTT
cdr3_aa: CASSTSRGAVGELFF

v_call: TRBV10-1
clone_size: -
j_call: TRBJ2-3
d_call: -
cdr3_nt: TGCGCCAGCAGTGAGGGGCTAACGCAGTATTTT
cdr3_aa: CASSEGLTQYF

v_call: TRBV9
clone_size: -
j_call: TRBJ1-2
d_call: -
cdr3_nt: TGTGCCAGCAGCGATGCGGTCTATGGCTACACCTTC
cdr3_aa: CASSDAVYGYTF

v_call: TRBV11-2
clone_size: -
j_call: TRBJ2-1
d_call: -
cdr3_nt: TGTGCCAGCAGCCTTGAGGAGATCTACAATGAGCAGTTCTTC
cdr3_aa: CASSLEEIYNEQFF

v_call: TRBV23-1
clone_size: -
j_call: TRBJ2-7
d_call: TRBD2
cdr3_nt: TGCGCCAGCAGTCGAAAACTAGCGGGGGGGTCTCACGAGCAGTACTTC
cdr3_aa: CASSRKLAGGSHEQYF

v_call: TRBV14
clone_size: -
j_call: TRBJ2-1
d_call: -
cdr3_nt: TGTGCCAGCAGCCAAGTAAGTCCGGGTGAGCAGTTCTTC
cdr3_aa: CASSQVSPGEQFF

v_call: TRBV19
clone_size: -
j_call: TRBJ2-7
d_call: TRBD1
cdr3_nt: TGTGCCACTACGGCGGGACAGGGATCCTACGAGCAGTACTTC
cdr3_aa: CATTAGQGSYEQYF

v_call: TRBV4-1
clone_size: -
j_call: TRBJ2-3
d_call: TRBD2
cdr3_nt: TGCGCCAGCAGCCAAGTGGCTAGCGGGGGCACAGATACGCAGTATTTT
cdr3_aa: CASSQVASGGTDTQYF

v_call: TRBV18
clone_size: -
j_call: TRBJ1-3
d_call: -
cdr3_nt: TGTGCCAGCTCTGGACCCCTGGGAGTTGGAAACACCATATATTTT
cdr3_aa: CASSGPLGVGNTIYF

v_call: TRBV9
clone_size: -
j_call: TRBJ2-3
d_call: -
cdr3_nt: TGTGCCAGCAGCGTAGAGCCCGACACAGATACGCAGTATTTT
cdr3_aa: CASSVEPDTDTQYF

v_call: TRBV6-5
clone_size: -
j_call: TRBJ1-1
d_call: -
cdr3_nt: TGTGCCAGCAAACGTCCGGGTGAGGGAGCTTTCTTT
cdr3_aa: CASKRPGEGAFF

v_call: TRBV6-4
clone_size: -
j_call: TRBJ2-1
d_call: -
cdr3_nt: TGTGCCAGCAGCCCGGACAGTAGCTCCTACAATGAGCAGTTCTTC
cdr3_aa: CASSPDSSSYNEQFF

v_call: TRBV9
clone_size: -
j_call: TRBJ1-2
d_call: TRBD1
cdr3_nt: TGTGCCAGCACGGGACAGGCCCGCTACACCTTC
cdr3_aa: CASTGQARYTF

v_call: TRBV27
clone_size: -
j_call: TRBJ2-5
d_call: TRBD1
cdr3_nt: TGTGCCAGCCATTACCCCTGGGACAGGGAGGGAGAGACCCAGTACTTC
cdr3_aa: CASHYPWDREGETQYF

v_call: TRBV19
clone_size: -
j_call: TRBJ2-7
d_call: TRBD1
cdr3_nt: TGTGCCAGTAGTCCCCGGGTGAGGGGGCAGCCCTACGAGCAGTACTTC
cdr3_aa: CASSPRVRGQPYEQYF

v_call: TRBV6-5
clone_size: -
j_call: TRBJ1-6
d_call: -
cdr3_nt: TGTGCCAGCAGTTACTCGCGCGGGTATAATTCACCCCTCCACTTT
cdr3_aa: CASSYSRGYNSPLHF

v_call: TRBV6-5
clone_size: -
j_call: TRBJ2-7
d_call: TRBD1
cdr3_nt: TGTGCCAGCAGTTCCCCGACAGGGGGGTCCTACGAGCAGTACTTC
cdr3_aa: CASSSPTGGSYEQYF

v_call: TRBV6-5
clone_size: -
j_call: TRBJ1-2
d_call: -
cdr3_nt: TGTGCCAGCAGTCCCGTGGGGCAGCGTGGCTACACCTTC
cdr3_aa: CASSPVGQRGYTF

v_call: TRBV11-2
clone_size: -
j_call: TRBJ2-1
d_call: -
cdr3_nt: TGTGCCAGCAGTCACCGGGGGGCCGTAGATGAGCAGTTCTTC
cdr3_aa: CASSHRGAVDEQFF

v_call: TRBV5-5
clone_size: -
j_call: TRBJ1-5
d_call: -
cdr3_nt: TGTGCCAGCAGCAAGATGACGGGGAGCAATCAGCCCCAGCATTTT
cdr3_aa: CASSKMTGSNQPQHF

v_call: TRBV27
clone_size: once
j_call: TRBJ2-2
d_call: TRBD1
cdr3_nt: TGTGCCAGCAGTTTCACAGGGGGCCACGGGGAGCTGTTTTTT
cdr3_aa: CASSFTGGHGELFF

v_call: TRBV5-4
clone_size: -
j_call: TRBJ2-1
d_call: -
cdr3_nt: TGTGCCAGCAGCCCCGAGGGCGCCCCCTCCTACAATGAGCAGTTCTTC
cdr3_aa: CASSPEGAPSYNEQFF

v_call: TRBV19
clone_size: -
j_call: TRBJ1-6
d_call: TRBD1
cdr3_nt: TGTGCCAGTGATCGACAGGGCATGGATTCACCCCTCCACTTT
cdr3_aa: CASDRQGMDSPLHF

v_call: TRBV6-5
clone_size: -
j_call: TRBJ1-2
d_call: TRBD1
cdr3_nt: TGTGCCAGCAGGCCGACAGGGTTGGGTGGCTACACCTTC
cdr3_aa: CASRPTGLGGYTF

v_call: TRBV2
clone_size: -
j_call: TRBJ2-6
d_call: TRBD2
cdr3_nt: TGTGCCAGCACCCCCCGGGGAGTAGCGGGGGGGCTCGGGGCCAACGTCCTGACTTTC
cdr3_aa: CASTPRGVAGGLGANVLTF

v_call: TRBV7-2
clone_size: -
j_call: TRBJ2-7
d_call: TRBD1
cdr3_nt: TGTGCCAGCAGCTTAGCGGGGACAGCATCCTACGAGCAGTACTTC
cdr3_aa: CASSLAGTASYEQYF

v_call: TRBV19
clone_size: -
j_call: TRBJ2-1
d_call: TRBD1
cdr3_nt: TGTGCCAGTAAAGGGACAGGGTTTTTATATGAGCAGTTCTTC
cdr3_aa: CASKGTGFLYEQFF

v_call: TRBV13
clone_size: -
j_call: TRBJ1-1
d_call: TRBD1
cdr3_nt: TGTGCCAGCAGCTCCTCCTATTTGACAGGGGGCGAGACTGAAGCTTTCTTT
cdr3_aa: CASSSSYLTGGETEAFF

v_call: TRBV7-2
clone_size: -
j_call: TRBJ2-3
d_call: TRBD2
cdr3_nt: TGTGCCAGCAGCCCAAGAGCTAGCGGGGGGAGCACAGATACGCAGTATTTT
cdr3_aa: CASSPRASGGSTDTQYF

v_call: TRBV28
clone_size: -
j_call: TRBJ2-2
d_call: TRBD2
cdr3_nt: TGTGCCAGCAGTTTATGGCCGGGAGGGCGGACCGGGGAGCTGTTTTTT
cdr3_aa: CASSLWPGGRTGELFF

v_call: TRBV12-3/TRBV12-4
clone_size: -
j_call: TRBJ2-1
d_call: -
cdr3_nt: TGTGCCAGCATACAAGCAGGGGCTGAGCAGTTCTTC
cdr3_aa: CASIQAGAEQFF

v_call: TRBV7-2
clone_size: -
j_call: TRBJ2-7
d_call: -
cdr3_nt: TGTGCCAGCAGCTTAGTCGACTCCCTAAACTACGAGCAGTACTTC
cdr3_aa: CASSLVDSLNYEQYF

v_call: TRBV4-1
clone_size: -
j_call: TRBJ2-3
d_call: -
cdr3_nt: TGCGCCAGCAGCCGAGGCGTAGGGGCCACAGATACGCAGTATTTT
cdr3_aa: CASSRGVGATDTQYF

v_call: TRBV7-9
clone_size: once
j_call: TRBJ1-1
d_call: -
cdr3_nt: TGTGCCAGCAGCACCACTACAGGGTTTCACACTGAAGCTTTCTTT
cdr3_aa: CASSTTTGFHTEAFF

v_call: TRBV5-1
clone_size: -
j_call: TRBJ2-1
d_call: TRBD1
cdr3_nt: TGCGCCAGCAGCCGACTGGGACAGGGAGGATATGAGCAGTTCTTC
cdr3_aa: CASSRLGQGGYEQFF

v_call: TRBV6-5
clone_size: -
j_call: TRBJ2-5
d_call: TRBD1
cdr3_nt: TGTGCCATCCGAAGGGACAGGGGATTGGGAGAGACCCAGTACTTC
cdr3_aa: CAIRRDRGLGETQYF

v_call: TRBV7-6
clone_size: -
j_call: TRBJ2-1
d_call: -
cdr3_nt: TGTGCCAGCAGCTTACACTACTCCTACAATGAGCAGTTCTTC
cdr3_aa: CASSLHYSYNEQFF

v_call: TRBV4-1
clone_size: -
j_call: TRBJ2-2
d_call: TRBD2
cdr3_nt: TGCGCCAGCAGCCCCCTGGAGCGGGGGAACACCGGGGAGCTGTTTTTT
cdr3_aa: CASSPLERGNTGELFF

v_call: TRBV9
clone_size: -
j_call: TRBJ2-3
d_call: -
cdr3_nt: TGTGCCAGCAGCGTAGCTGGCCTCGATACGCAGTATTTT
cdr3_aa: CASSVAGLDTQYF

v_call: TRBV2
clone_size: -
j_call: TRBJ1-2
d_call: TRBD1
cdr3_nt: TGTGCCAGCAGCGGGACAGGGGGGTATGGCTACACCTTC
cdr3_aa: CASSGTGGYGYTF

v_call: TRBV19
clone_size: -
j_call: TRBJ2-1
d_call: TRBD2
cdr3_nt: TGTGCCAGTACCCCAGCGGGACTAGCGCCTCGGATTAGCTCCTACAATGAGCAGTTCTTC
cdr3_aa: CASTPAGLAPRISSYNEQFF

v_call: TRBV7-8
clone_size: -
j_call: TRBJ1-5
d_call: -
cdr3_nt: TGTGCCAGCAGCACCCAAACAGGGTTGGGAAATCAGCCCCAGCATTTT
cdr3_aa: CASSTQTGLGNQPQHF

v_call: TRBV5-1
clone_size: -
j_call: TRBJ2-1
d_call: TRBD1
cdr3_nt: TGCGCCAGCAGCTTGGATGGTTGGACAGGGAGCTCCTACAATGAGCAGTTCTTC
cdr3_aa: CASSLDGWTGSSYNEQFF

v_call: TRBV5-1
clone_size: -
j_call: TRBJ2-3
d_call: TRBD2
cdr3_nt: TGCGCCAGCAGCATCGGTAGCCTAGCGGGGGGAGGGACAGATACGCAGTATTTT
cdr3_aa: CASSIGSLAGGGTDTQYF

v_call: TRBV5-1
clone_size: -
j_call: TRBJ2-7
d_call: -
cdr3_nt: TGCGCCAGCAGCTTGGCGGGACAAGCCTACGAGCAGTACTTC
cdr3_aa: CASSLAGQAYEQYF

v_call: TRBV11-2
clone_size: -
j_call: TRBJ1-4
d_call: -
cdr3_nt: TGTGCCAGCGCATGGGGGGCGGGAGTTGAAAAACTGTTTTTT
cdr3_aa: CASAWGAGVEKLFF

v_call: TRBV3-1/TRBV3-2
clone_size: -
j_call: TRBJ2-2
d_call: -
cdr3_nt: TGTGCCAGCAGCCAAGATCGGATGGGGGGCACCGGGGAGCTGTTTTTT
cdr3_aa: CASSQDRMGGTGELFF

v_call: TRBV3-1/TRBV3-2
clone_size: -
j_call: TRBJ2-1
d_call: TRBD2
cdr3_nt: TGTGCCACCATGAATCGGGGGGAGCAGAATGAGCAGTTCTTC
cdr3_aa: CATMNRGEQNEQFF

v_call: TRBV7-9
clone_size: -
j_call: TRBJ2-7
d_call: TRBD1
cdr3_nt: TGTGCCAGCAGCGCCCGGGACAGGACCTACGAGCAGTACTTC
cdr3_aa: CASSARDRTYEQYF

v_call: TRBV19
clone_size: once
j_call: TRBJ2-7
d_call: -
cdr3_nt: TGTGCCAGTAGTAATCTGGGGCAATCCTACGAGCAGTACTTC
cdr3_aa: CASSNLGQSYEQYF

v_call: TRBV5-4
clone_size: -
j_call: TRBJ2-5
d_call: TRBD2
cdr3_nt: TGTGCCAGCAGCTCCGCTAGCGGGCGAGAGACCCAGTACTTC
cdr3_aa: CASSSASGRETQYF

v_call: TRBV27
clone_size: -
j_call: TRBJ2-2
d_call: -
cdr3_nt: TGTGCCAGCTGGGGGCCCAAAGGCACCGGGGAGCTGTTTTTT
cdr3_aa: CASWGPKGTGELFF

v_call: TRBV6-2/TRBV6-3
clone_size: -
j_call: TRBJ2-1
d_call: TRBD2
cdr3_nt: TGTGCCAGCAGTTACTCCCCTAGCGGGGGGATCTACAATGAGCAGTTCTTC
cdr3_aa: CASSYSPSGGIYNEQFF

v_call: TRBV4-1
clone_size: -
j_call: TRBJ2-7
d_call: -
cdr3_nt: TGCGCCAGCAGCCCCGGGACTCTACTTACCTACGAGCAGTACTTC
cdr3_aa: CASSPGTLLTYEQYF

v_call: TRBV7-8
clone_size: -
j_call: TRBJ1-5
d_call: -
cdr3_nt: TGTGCCAGCAGCTTTTTACTCCCCTGGGAGGCGAGCAATCAGCCCCAGCATTTT
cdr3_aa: CASSFLLPWEASNQPQHF

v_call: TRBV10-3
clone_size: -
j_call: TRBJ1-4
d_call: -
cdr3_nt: TGTGCCATCAGTGATAACGAGGTCCGGGGGGCAACTAATGAAAAACTGTTTTTT
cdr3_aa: CAISDNEVRGATNEKLFF